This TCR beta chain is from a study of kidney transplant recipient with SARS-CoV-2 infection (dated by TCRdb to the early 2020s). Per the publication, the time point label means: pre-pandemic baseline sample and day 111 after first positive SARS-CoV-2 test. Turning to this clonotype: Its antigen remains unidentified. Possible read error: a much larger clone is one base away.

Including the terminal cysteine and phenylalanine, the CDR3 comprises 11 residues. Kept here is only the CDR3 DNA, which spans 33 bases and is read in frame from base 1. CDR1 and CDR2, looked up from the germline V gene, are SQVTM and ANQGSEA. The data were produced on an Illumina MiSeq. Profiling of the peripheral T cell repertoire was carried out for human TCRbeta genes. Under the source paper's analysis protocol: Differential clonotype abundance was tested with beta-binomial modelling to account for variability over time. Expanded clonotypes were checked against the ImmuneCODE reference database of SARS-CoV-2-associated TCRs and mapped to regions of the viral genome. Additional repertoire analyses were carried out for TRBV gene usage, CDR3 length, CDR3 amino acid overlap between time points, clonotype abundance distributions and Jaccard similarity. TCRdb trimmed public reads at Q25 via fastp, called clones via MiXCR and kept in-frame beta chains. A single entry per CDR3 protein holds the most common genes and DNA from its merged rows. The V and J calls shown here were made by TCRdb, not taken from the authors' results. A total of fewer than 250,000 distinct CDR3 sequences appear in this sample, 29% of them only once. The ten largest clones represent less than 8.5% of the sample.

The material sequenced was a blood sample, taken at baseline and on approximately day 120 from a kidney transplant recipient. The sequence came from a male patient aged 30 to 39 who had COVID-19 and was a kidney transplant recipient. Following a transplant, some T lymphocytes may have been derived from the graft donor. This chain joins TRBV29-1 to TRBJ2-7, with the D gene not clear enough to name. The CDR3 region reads CSVAARAEQHF. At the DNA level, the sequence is TGCAGCGTTGCAGCTCGGGCCGAGCAGCACTTC.